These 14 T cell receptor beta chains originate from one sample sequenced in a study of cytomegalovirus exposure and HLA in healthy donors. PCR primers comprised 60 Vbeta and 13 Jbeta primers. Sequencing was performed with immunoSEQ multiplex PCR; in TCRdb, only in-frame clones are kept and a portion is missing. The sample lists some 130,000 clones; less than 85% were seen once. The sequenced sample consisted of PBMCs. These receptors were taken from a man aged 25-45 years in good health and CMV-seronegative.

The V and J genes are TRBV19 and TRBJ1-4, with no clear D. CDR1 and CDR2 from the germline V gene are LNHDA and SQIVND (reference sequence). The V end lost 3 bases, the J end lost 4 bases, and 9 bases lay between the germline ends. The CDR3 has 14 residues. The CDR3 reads CASSIGGYNEKLFF. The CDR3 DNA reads TGTGCCAGTAGTATTGGCGGGTATAATGAAAAACTGTTTTTT.

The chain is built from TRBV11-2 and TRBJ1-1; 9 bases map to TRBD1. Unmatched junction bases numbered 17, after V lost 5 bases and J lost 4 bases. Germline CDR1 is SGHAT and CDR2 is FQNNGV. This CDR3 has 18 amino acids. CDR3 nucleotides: TGTGCCAGCAGCGAACATATCCTCCGGGGACAGGGATTCACTGAAGCTTTCTTT. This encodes CASSEHILRGQGFTEAFF.

In DNA form, the CDR3 reads TGTGCCAGCAGCTCACAGGCTTACGAGCAGTACTTC. It is translated as CASSSQAYEQYF. The gene calls are TRBV7-9 and TRBJ2-7; D is perhaps TRBD1 (5 bases). Deletions cut 4 bases from V and 4 bases from J, with 8 bases between. The germline CDR1 and CDR2 sequences are SEHNR and FQNEAQ (reference sequence). This CDR3 has 12 residues.

CDR3 amino acids: CSSLRGDEQYF. CDR3 nucleotides: TGCAGCTCCCTACGCGGGGACGAGCAGTACTTC. The chain recombines TRBV29-1 with TRBJ2-7, with D tentatively TRBD2 (6 bases). The germline V and J ends were trimmed by 8 bases and 5 bases, with 13 bases remaining between them. This CDR3 is 11 amino acids long. The germline V gene encodes CDR1 SQVTM and CDR2 ANQGSEA.

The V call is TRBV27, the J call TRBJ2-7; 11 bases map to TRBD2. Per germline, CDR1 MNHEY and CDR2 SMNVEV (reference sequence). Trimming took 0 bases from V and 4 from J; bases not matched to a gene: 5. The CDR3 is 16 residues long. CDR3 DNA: TGTGCCAGCAGTTTATCGGTGGCTAGCGGGAGGTACGAGCAGTACTTC. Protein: CASSLSVASGRYEQYF.

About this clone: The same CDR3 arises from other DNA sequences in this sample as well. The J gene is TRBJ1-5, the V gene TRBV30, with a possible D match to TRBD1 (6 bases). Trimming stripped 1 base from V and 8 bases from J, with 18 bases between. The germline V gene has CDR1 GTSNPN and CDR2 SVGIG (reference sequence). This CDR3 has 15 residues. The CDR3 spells CAWSETGTGFEPQHF. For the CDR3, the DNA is TGTGCCTGGAGTGAAACAGGGACGGGATTTGAGCCCCAGCATTTT. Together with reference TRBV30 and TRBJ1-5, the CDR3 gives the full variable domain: SQTIHQWPATLVQPVGSPLSLECTVEGTSNPNLYWYRQAAGRGLQLLFYSVGIGQISSEVPQNLSASRPQDRQFILSSKKLLLSDSGFYLCAWSETGTGFEPQHFGDGTRLSIL.

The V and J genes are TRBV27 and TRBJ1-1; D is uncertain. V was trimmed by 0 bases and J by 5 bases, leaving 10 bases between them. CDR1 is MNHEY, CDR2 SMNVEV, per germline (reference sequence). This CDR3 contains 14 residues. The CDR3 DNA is TGTGCCAGCAGTTTATCGGAGGGAAGGACTGAAGCTTTCTTT. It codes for CASSLSEGRTEAFF.

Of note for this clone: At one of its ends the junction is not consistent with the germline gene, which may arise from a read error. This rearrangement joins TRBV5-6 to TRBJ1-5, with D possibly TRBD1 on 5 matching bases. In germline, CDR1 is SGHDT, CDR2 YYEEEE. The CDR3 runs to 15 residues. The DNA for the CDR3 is TGTGCCAGCAGCTTGTGGGCGGGGGTCGGCCAGCCCCAGAATTTT. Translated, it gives CASSLWAGVGQPQNF.

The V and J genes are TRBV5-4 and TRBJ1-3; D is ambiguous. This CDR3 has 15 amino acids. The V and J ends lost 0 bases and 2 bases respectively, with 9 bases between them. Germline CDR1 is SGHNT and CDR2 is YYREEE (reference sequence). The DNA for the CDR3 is TGTGCCAGCAGCTTGGTAACGGGAACTGGAAACACCATATATTTT. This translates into CASSLVTGTGNTIYF. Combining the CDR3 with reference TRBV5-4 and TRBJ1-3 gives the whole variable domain ETGVTQSPTHLIKTRGQQVTLRCSSQSGHNTVSWYQQALGQGPQFIFQYYREEENGRGNFPPRFSGLQFPNYSSELNVNALELDDSALYLCASSLVTGTGNTIYFGEGSWLTVV.

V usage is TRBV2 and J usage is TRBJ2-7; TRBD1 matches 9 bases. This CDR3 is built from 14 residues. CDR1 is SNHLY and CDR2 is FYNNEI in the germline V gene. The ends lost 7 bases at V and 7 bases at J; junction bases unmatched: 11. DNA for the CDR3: TGTGCCAGCAAAATGGACAGGGGCCTGGGTGAGCAGTACTTC. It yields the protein CASKMDRGLGEQYF.

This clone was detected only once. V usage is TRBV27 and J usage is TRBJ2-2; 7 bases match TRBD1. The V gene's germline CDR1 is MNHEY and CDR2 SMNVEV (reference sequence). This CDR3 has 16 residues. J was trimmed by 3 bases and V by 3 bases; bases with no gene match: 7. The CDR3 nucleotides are TGTGCCAGCAGTTTTCGACAGGGATGGGACACCGGGGAGCTGTTTTTT. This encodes CASSFRQGWDTGELFF.

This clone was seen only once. CDR3 sequence reads: CASSLERGGYEQYF. The CDR3 DNA sequence: TGTGCCAGCAGCTTAGAGCGGGGAGGCTACGAGCAGTACTTC. This chain links TRBV7-9 with TRBJ2-7; TRBD2 matches at 7 bases. Germline V gene data show CDR1 as SEHNR and CDR2 as FQNEAQ (reference sequence). The V gene end was trimmed by 1 base and the J gene end by 3 bases; junction bases not matched to a gene: 3. The CDR3 loop spans 14 amino acids.

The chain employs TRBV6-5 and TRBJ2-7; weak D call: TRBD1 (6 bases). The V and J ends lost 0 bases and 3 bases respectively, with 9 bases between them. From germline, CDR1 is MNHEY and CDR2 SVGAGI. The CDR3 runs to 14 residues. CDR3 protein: CASSYSQGVYEQYF. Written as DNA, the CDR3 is TGTGCCAGCAGTTACTCACAGGGAGTCTACGAGCAGTACTTC.

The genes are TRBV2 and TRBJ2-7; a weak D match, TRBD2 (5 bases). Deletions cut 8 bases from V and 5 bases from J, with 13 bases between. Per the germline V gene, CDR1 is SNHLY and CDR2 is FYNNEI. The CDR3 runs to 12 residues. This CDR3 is CASCPGIHEQYF. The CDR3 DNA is TGTGCCAGCTGCCCGGGGATTCACGAGCAGTACTTC.